Presented here are 30 T cell receptor beta chains from one specimen sequenced in a study of blood T cells in healthy people across ages. Using a J-beta primer mix together with a sample-barcoded 5' primer, a second PCR was run for roughly 7 to 11 cycles. TCRdb re-derived calls from the 5' RACE reads in MiXCR, one entry per CDR3 protein. The data show around 690,000 distinct CDR3 sequences, 58% seen once. Input material: blood. The receptors come from a man aged 55 to 70 in good health.

The gene calls are TRBV5-6 and TRBJ2-5; TRBD1 might be the D (5 bases). The CDR3 is made up of 13 amino acids. The germline V and J ends were trimmed by 8 bases and 3 bases, with 14 bases remaining between them. Looked up from germline, CDR1 is SGHDT and CDR2 is YYEEEE. As DNA, the CDR3 is TGTGCCAGTCCGGCGGACAAAAAAGAGACCCAGTACTTC. Translation: CASPADKKETQYF. Drawing the rest from reference TRBV5-6 and TRBJ2-5, the complete variable domain is DAGVTQSPTHLIKTRGQQVTLRCSPKSGHDTVSWYQQALGQGPQFIFQYYEEEERQRGNFPDRFSGHQFPNYSSELNVNALLLGDSALYLCASPADKKETQYFGPGTRLLVL.

The CDR3 sequence is CASSAGQGSSEAFF. For the CDR3, the DNA is TGCGCCAGCAGCGCCGGACAGGGATCCTCTGAAGCTTTCTTT. The chain employs TRBV5-1 and TRBJ1-1; 8 nucleotides agree with TRBD1. CDR3 size: 14 residues. From germline, CDR1 is SGHRS and CDR2 YFSETQ. Trimming took 4 bases from V and 6 from J; bases not matched to a gene: 8.

This sequence joins TRBV5-4 and TRBJ2-7; TRBD2 is a possible D gene (6 bases). The J call may be in error: the DNA end matches TRBJ2-5 better. In germline, CDR1 is SGHNT, CDR2 YYREEE (reference sequence). There are 15 residues in the CDR3. DNA for the CDR3: TGTGCCAGCAGCTTTAGGAGGGCGGGGTCGGAGACCCAGTACTTC. Residues: CASSFRRAGSETQYF.

CDR3 sequence reads: CASSRGAPSLADEQYF. The CDR3, as DNA: TGCGCCAGCAGCCGGGGGGCCCCCAGCTTAGCAGATGAGCAGTACTTC. The chain is built from TRBV5-1 and TRBJ2-5; possible D gene TRBD2, 7 bases. The CDR3 spans 16 residues. Germline V gene lookup returns CDR1 SGHRS and CDR2 YFSETQ. The ends were cut back, 4 bases at V and 11 bases at J, with 27 bases in the middle.

The chain joins TRBV7-2 to TRBJ1-6, with D possibly TRBD1 on 5 matching bases. Germline loops: CDR1 SGHTA, CDR2 FQGNSA. This CDR3 region has 14 residues. Trimming took off 5 bases at V and 10 bases at J, with 15 bases between the two ends. In nucleotides, the CDR3 is TGTGCCAGCAGCAATAGTCAGGGCCGCTCACCCCTCCACTTT. Translating it yields CASSNSQGRSPLHF.

This clonotype was detected only a few times. This chain joins TRBV20-1 and TRBJ1-2; D is uncertain. This CDR3 is built from 14 residues. V dropped 5 bases and J dropped 4 bases, with 17 bases sitting between them. Germline V CDR1 and CDR2: DFQATT, SNEGSKA (reference sequence). Here the CDR3 reads CSAPPPEHSYGYTF. In DNA, the CDR3 is TGCAGTGCTCCTCCCCCGGAACACAGCTATGGCTACACCTTC.

The sample holds a few counts of this clonotype. V gene TRBV29-1 combines with J gene TRBJ2-2; D not resolved. Trimming pared 7 bases from V and 2 bases from J, leaving 11 bases between. Germline V lookup: CDR1 SQVTM, CDR2 ANQGSEA. CDR3 length equals 13 residues. CDR3 amino acids: CSGGDINTGELFF. The CDR3 DNA reads TGCAGCGGTGGGGATATTAACACCGGGGAGCTGTTTTTT.

The chain joins TRBV9 to TRBJ2-5, with D possibly being TRBD1 (6 bases). The germline V gene has CDR1 SGDLS and CDR2 YYNGEE. This CDR3 has 16 amino acids. Trimming shortened V by 1 base and J by 4 bases, and 17 bases separated the two germline ends. CDR3 region: CASSVSMQGPGETQYF. DNA for the CDR3: TGTGCCAGCAGCGTATCTATGCAGGGGCCGGGAGAGACCCAGTACTTC.

This clonotype was detected a few times. The chain links TRBV10-3 to TRBJ2-5; possible D gene TRBD1, 5 bases. Looked up from germline, CDR1 is ENHRY and CDR2 is SYGVKD. The germline V and J ends were trimmed by 6 bases and 0 bases, with 11 bases remaining between them. The CDR3 has 14 amino acids. The CDR3 nucleotides are TGTGCCATCAGGATGGGCAGGGACCAAGAGACCCAGTACTTC. Amino acid sequence: CAIRMGRDQETQYF.

The chain couples TRBV2 to TRBJ2-5; 8 nucleotides agree with TRBD1. The CDR3 spans 15 residues. Germline V CDR1 and CDR2: SNHLY, FYNNEI. V was clipped by 3 bases and J by 2 bases; unmatched bases: 5. The CDR3: CASSDTGQAQETQYF. The CDR3 nucleotides are TGTGCCAGCAGTGATACGGGACAGGCGCAAGAGACCCAGTACTTC.

The chain combines TRBV12-3 or TRBV12-4 with TRBJ2-7; tentatively, D is TRBD2 (6 bases). Deletions cut 5 bases from V and 7 bases from J, with 15 bases between. CDR3 length: 13 residues. The chain's CDR3 is CASSDSGSAEQYF. The CDR3 DNA reads TGTGCCAGCAGTGACAGCGGGTCGGCTGAGCAGTACTTC.

This clonotype was observed a few times. This rearrangement joins TRBV7-2 to TRBJ2-3; D gene ambiguous. CDR1 is SGHTA and CDR2 is FQGNSA in the germline V gene. CDR3 size: 15 residues. Trimming removed 0 bases at V and 2 bases at J, with 9 bases between. CDR3 residues: CASSLAWQSTDTQYF. Written as DNA, the CDR3 is TGTGCCAGCAGCTTAGCTTGGCAGTCCACAGATACGCAGTATTTT.

Turning to this clonotype: No conserved phenylalanine or tryptophan ends this CDR3, so it is likely a read error. V usage is TRBV3-1 and J usage is TRBJ2-3; no clear D gene. This CDR3 comprises 15 residues. CDR1 and CDR2 (germline): LGHDT, YNNKEL (reference sequence). The ends were cut back, 4 bases at V and 1 base at J, with 12 bases in the middle. For the CDR3, the DNA is TGTGCCAGCAGCCGAAGTACGCGAGGCACAGATACGCAGTATTTG. Amino acid sequence: CASSRSTRGTDTQYL.

The rearrangement joins TRBV7-2 to TRBJ2-3, with D uncertain. V was trimmed by 4 bases and J by 4 bases, leaving 6 bases between them. This CDR3 spans 12 amino acids. CDR1 SGHTA and CDR2 FQGNSA come from the germline V gene. In nucleotides, the CDR3 is TGTGCCAGCAGCTCGTACCCAGATACGCAGTATTTT. Residues: CASSSYPDTQYF.

A few counts support this clonotype. The chain recombines TRBV3-1 with TRBJ1-1; possible D gene TRBD1, 6 bases. From germline, CDR1 is LGHDT and CDR2 YNNKEL (reference sequence). The ends were cut back, 5 bases at V and 4 bases at J, with 17 bases in the middle. This CDR3 has 15 amino acids. CDR3 nucleotide sequence: TGTGCCAGCAGCGAGAGAGGGGGTGGCGGCACTGAAGCTTTCTTT. Amino acid sequence: CASSERGGGGTEAFF.

This clonotype came up many times. At one boundary the junction diverges from the germline segment, which might be a read error. The chain is built from TRBV5-1 and TRBJ1-1; possible D gene TRBD1, 5 bases. CDR3 size: 14 residues. From germline, CDR1 is SGHRS and CDR2 YFSETQ. The CDR3 region is CASSLGTVNTEAFF. The CDR3 region has the DNA TGTGCCAGCAGCTTGGGGACGGTGAACACTGAAGCTTTCTTT. Combining the CDR3 with reference TRBV5-1 and TRBJ1-1 gives the whole variable domain KAGVTQTPRYLIKTRGQQVTLSCSPISGHRSVSWYQQTPGQGLQFLFEYFSETQRNKGNFPGRFSGRQFSNSRSEMNVSTLELGDSALYLCASSLGTVNTEAFFGQGTRLTVV.

The chain employs TRBV6-2 or TRBV6-3 and TRBJ2-5, with TRBD2 matching over 12 bases. The junction had 9 bases not matched to a gene; V was cut back by 5 bases and J by 5 bases. The CDR3 consists of 16 residues. Germline CDR1 reads MNHEY; CDR2 reads SVGEGT. This CDR3 reads CASSKGLAGKDETQYF. CDR3 bases: TGTGCCAGCAGTAAAGGACTAGCGGGAAAAGATGAGACCCAGTACTTC.

Only a few counts were recorded for this clonotype. This chain uses TRBV10-3 with TRBJ1-2; D is perhaps TRBD1 (6 bases). CDR1 and CDR2 from the germline V gene are ENHRY and SYGVKD. V was cut by 6 bases and J by 5 bases, with 13 bases left in between. This CDR3 has 13 residues. The CDR3 bases are TGTGCCATCAGCATTGACCAGGGGTATGGCTACACCTTC. It is translated as CAISIDQGYGYTF.

The rearrangement uses TRBV11-2 and TRBJ2-5; 7 positions match TRBD1. In germline, CDR1 is SGHAT, CDR2 FQNNGV. V trimming: 1 base; J trimming: 4 bases; junction bases outside the gene matches: 9. The length of the CDR3 is 16 residues. The CDR3 nucleotides read TGTGCCAGCAGCTTAGGTTATAAGGGGGCGGGAGAGACCCAGTACTTC. This gives the protein CASSLGYKGAGETQYF.

This sequence joins TRBV6-6 and TRBJ2-1, with TRBD2 matching 7 bases. The CDR3 sequence is 12 residues long. V gave up 6 bases and J gave up 8 bases; unmatched junction bases: 4. From germline, CDR1 is MNHNY and CDR2 SVGAGI (reference sequence). The CDR3 coding sequence is TGTGCCAGCAGATCCGCGGGGGATGAGCAGTTCTTC. This encodes CASRSAGDEQFF.

The CDR3 nucleotides read TGTGCCACCAGTGATTTAGGGTCCCTCCTAGCGGGGGTCCAAGAGACCCAGTACTTC. As protein: CATSDLGSLLAGVQETQYF. The gene calls are TRBV24-1 and TRBJ2-5; 10 bases match TRBD2. CDR3 length equals 19 residues. V lost 1 base, J lost 1 base, and 11 bases stayed unmatched. Germline loops: CDR1 KGHDR, CDR2 SFDVKD.

This clonotype appeared a few times. The CDR3 sequence: CASSQGQVRTDTQYF. CDR3 bases: TGTGCCAGCTCCCAGGGACAGGTTAGGACAGATACGCAGTATTTT. The chain carries TRBV18 and TRBJ2-3; 8 bases are shared with TRBD1. The CDR3 is 15 residues long. V dropped 6 bases and J dropped 3; count of bases not matched to a gene: 8. The germline V gene has CDR1 KGHSH and CDR2 LQKENI.

This sequence joins TRBV5-4 and TRBJ2-5; no firm D call. The CDR3 extends over 16 amino acids. V lost 0 bases, J lost 0 bases, and 12 bases lay in between. From germline, CDR1 is SGHNT and CDR2 YYREEE (reference sequence). The CDR3 loop reads CASSLAAGEYQETQYF. CDR3 nucleotide sequence: TGTGCCAGCAGCTTGGCGGCAGGCGAATACCAAGAGACCCAGTACTTC. The variable domain in full, completed from reference TRBV5-4 and TRBJ2-5, reads ETGVTQSPTHLIKTRGQQVTLRCSSQSGHNTVSWYQQALGQGPQFIFQYYREEENGRGNFPPRFSGLQFPNYSSELNVNALELDDSALYLCASSLAAGEYQETQYFGPGTRLLVL.

The CDR3 loop reads CSAEPPGSYNEQFF. The CDR3 region has the DNA TGCAGTGCCGAACCGCCGGGCAGTTACAATGAGCAGTTCTTC. The chain links TRBV20-1 to TRBJ2-1; D unresolved. Looked up from germline, CDR1 is DFQATT and CDR2 is SNEGSKA (reference sequence). The CDR3 has 14 residues. The V gene lost 6 bases and the J gene lost 4 bases, with 16 bases spanning the gap.

This chain uses TRBV12-3 or TRBV12-4 with TRBJ1-6; 8 bases are a match to TRBD1. CDR3 length equals 15 residues. Trimming removed 1 base from V and 6 bases from J; junction bases left unmatched: 2. The CDR3 bases are TGTGCCAGCAGTTTAGTGACAGGGGTTAATTCACCCCTCCACTTT. Its translation: CASSLVTGVNSPLHF.

The genes are TRBV5-1 and TRBJ2-5; 9 positions match TRBD2. Trimming cost V 4 bases and J 1 base; bases outside gene matches: 11. Germline V gives CDR1 SGHRS, CDR2 YFSETQ. The CDR3 contains 17 residues. The DNA for the CDR3 is TGCGCCAGCAGCCTCAGGCTGGCTAGCGGGATCCAAGAGACCCAGTACTTC. Its translation is CASSLRLASGIQETQYF.

This clonotype has just a few counts. The rearrangement joins TRBV13 to TRBJ2-7; tentatively, D is TRBD1 (5 bases). The V end lost 7 bases, the J end lost 6 bases, and 16 bases lay between the germline ends. The CDR3 covers 13 residues. Germline values: CDR1 PRHDT, CDR2 FYEKMQ (reference sequence). The CDR3 protein is CASTPSTVGEQYF. CDR3 coding DNA: TGTGCCAGCACCCCCTCGACAGTCGGCGAGCAGTACTTC.

This clonotype was detected only a few times. The V gene is TRBV7-2, the J gene TRBJ1-5, with D uncertain. The CDR3 extends over 14 amino acids. Looked up from germline, CDR1 is SGHTA and CDR2 is FQGNSA. V was shortened by 0 bases and J by 6 bases, with 9 bases between the two germline ends. In DNA, the CDR3 is TGTGCCAGCAGCTTAGCGCCGGATATTCAGCCCCAGCATTTT. The encoded protein is CASSLAPDIQPQHF.

This clonotype was seen a handful of times. The V gene is TRBV5-1, the J gene TRBJ2-6; 7 bases are shared with TRBD1. Per germline, CDR1 SGHRS and CDR2 YFSETQ. This CDR3 is 17 amino acids long. Trimming at V came to 4 bases and at J to 1 base, leaving 8 bases not matched to a gene. In nucleotides, the CDR3 is TGCGCCAGCAGCCCCGGGACAGCTCCTTCTGGGGCCAACGTCCTGACTTTC. It translates to CASSPGTAPSGANVLTF.

This chain joins TRBV10-3 and TRBJ2-1, with 7 positions matching TRBD2. Germline CDR1 and CDR2: ENHRY and SYGVKD. Unmatched junction bases numbered 3, after V lost 6 bases and J lost 7 bases. The CDR3 is made up of 12 amino acids. The DNA of the CDR3 is TGTGCCATCAGAGGACTAGGGAATGAGCAGTTCTTC. This translates into CAIRGLGNEQFF.